The clone carrying this T cell receptor beta chain has only a few counts. Its specificity is not known. One entry per CDR3 protein, called by TCRdb with MiXCR from the RT-PCR reads. Among 630,000 or so distinct CDR3 sequences listed, less than 20% were seen once. This sample was taken from a study of response to subunit inactivated influenza vaccine. This CDR3 has 15 residues. Germline CDR1 is LNHNV and CDR2 is YYDKDF (reference sequence). V lost 4 bases and J 0 bases, leaving 10 bases between the germline ends. General observations from the study: Authors proposed each seasonal influenza vaccination draws in few new T cells.

This TCR came from a man between 45 and 60 years old who received an inactivated influenza vaccine. The gene calls are TRBV15 and TRBJ2-1; D call uncertain. This specimen was PBMCs from blood, taken 11 to 12 days after vaccination. CDR3 residues: CATSKRVSSYNEQFF. CDR3 nucleotides: TGTGCCACCAGCAAACGGGTCAGCTCCTACAATGAGCAGTTCTTC. Variable domain in full (rest from reference TRBV15 and TRBJ2-1): DAMVIQNPRYQVTQFGKPVTLSCSQTLNHNVMYWYQQKSSQAPKLLFHYYDKDFNNEADTPDNFQSRRPNTSFCFLDIRSPGLGDTAMYLCATSKRVSSYNEQFFGPGTRLTVL.